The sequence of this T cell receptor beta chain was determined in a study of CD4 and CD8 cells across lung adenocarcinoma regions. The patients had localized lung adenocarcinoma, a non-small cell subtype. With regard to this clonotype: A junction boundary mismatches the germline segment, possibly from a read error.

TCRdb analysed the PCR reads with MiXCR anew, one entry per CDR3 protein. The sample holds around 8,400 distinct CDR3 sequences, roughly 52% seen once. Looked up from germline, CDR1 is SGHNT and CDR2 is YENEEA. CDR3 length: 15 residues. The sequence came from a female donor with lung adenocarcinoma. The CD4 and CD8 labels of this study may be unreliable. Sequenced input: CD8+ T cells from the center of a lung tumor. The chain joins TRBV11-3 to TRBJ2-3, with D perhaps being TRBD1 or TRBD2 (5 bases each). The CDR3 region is CGSGSGLSDTDTQYF. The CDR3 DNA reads TGTGGCAGCGGCTCGGGGCTATCGGACACAGATACTCAGTATTTC. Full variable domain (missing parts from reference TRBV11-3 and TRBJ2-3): EAGVVQSPRYKIIEKKQPVAFWCNPISGHNTLYWYLQNLGQGPELLIRYENEEAVDDSQLPKDRFSAERLKGVDSTLKIQPAELGDSAVYLCGSGSGLSDTDTQYFGPGTRLTVL.